This entry lists 32 T cell receptor beta chains sequenced from one sample in a study of response to subunit inactivated influenza vaccine. From the RT-PCR reads, TCRdb called clonotypes with MiXCR, one entry per CDR3 protein. The sample records a few hundred thousand distinct CDR3 sequences, about 15% being singletons. Sequencing used PBMCs from blood, obtained 11 to 12 days after vaccination. Source of these receptors: a man aged 50-60 years who received an inactivated influenza vaccine.

This clonotype was counted between two and nine times. In nucleotides, the CDR3 is TGTGCCAGCAGTAAACCCTCTTCCTTGATTTACTACGAGCAGTACTTC. Translated: CASSKPSSLIYYEQYF. This rearrangement joins TRBV6-2 or TRBV6-3 to TRBJ2-7; no firm D call. The V gene's germline CDR1 is MNHEY and CDR2 SVGEGT. This CDR3 contains 16 residues. Trimming cost V 5 bases and J 3 bases, with 20 bases left between them.

This clonotype was observed a few times. This rearrangement joins TRBV25-1 to TRBJ2-1, with unresolved D. Trimming left V 5 bases short and J 5 bases short, with 19 bases between. Germline V CDR1 and CDR2: MGHDK, SYGVNS. This CDR3 has 16 residues. The CDR3 loop reads CASSTSPLQLDNEQFF. The DNA of the CDR3 is TGTGCCAGCAGTACTTCCCCTCTTCAGCTAGACAATGAGCAGTTCTTC.

The table lists this clonotype with a few counts. The chain is built from TRBV5-1 and TRBJ1-1, with 10 bases that match TRBD1. Germline V gene data show CDR1 as SGHRS and CDR2 as YFSETQ. The CDR3 contains 15 residues. The trim removed 3 bases at V and 5 bases at J, leaving 7 bases unmatched. This CDR3 is CASSSWDRGRTEAFF. Written as DNA, the CDR3 is TGCGCCAGCAGCTCGTGGGACAGGGGACGAACTGAAGCTTTCTTT.

This chain joins TRBV5-1 and TRBJ1-3, with 7 bases lining up with TRBD1. V was pared by 7 bases and J by 2 bases, with 6 bases of the junction left unmatched. CDR3 length equals 14 residues. CDR1 SGHRS and CDR2 YFSETQ come from the germline V gene. The CDR3 sequence: CASRDTGAGNTIYF. The CDR3 nucleotides are TGCGCCAGCCGCGATACAGGGGCTGGAAACACCATATATTTT.

The J gene is TRBJ2-7, the V gene TRBV12-3 or TRBV12-4, with D possibly being TRBD2 (6 bases). V was trimmed by 8 bases and J by 5 bases, leaving 16 bases between them. CDR3 length: 13 residues. CDR3 nucleotides: TGTGCCAGCGGGCTAGCGTCGGGGAACGAGCAGTACTTC. Its translation is CASGLASGNEQYF.

This clonotype was seen a few times. The chain uses TRBV28 and TRBJ2-5, with 9 bases aligning to TRBD1. CDR3 length equals 16 residues. Germline CDR1 MDHEN, CDR2 SYDVKM. Unmatched junction bases numbered 4, after V lost 1 base and J lost 1 base. The CDR3 protein is CASSLLGTGIQETQYF. The CDR3 coding sequence is TGTGCCAGCAGTTTATTGGGGACAGGGATCCAAGAGACCCAGTACTTC.

The CDR3, as DNA: TGTGCCAGCAGCCTAGGGACAGGGGTGACAGAGACCCAGTACTTC. The encoded protein is CASSLGTGVTETQYF. The chain recombines TRBV7-9 with TRBJ2-5, with 10 bases that match TRBD1. The CDR3 sequence is 15 residues long. CDR1 is SEHNR and CDR2 is FQNEAQ in the germline V gene (reference sequence). V lost 5 bases, J lost 4 bases, and 7 bases stayed unmatched.

This clonotype was observed a handful of times. The DNA for the CDR3 is TGTGCCAGCAGCCAAGAAATGGGAAAGGGTTCACCCCTCCACTTT. Encoded protein: CASSQEMGKGSPLHF. The chain joins TRBV3-1 to TRBJ1-6; no definite D call. V was cut by 0 bases and J by 9 bases, with 12 bases left in between. The CDR3 loop spans 15 amino acids. The V gene's germline CDR1 is LGHDT and CDR2 YNNKEL (reference sequence).

The chain is built from TRBV11-1 and TRBJ2-7; D is unresolved. This CDR3 has 16 residues. CDR1 is SGHAT and CDR2 is FQDESV in the germline V gene (reference sequence). V lost 4 bases to trimming and J lost 7 bases, with 23 bases between them. The CDR3 DNA reads TGTGCCAGCAGCTCCGGTGAAGGGCCCCACCCTTGGGAGCAGTACTTC. Residues: CASSSGEGPHPWEQYF.

The V and J genes are TRBV10-3 and TRBJ1-2, with D possibly matching TRBD1 (5 bases). Germline CDR1 reads ENHRY; CDR2 reads SYGVKD. The length of the CDR3 is 13 residues. V gave up 3 bases and J gave up 4 bases, with 9 bases separating them. The CDR3 here is CAISERGLYGYTF. CDR3 nucleotide sequence: TGTGCCATCAGTGAAAGGGGTCTCTATGGCTACACCTTC.

The CDR3 sequence: CSASAGLGSYEQYF. The CDR3 DNA follows: TGCAGTGCTAGTGCCGGGTTGGGATCCTACGAGCAGTACTTC. This rearrangement joins TRBV20-1 to TRBJ2-7; D not certain. CDR3 size: 14 residues. Germline values: CDR1 DFQATT, CDR2 SNEGSKA (reference sequence). Between the trimmed V and J ends, which lost 3 bases and 1 base, there was a span of 13 bases.

This clonotype was recorded many times. V gene TRBV28 combines with J gene TRBJ2-7; 8 bases map to TRBD2. The CDR3 spans 15 residues. Germline V gives CDR1 MDHEN, CDR2 SYDVKM. The junction had 7 bases not matched to a gene; V was cut back by 6 bases and J by 0 bases. This CDR3 is CASSQRLAGSYEQYF. DNA for the CDR3: TGTGCCAGCAGCCAGCGGCTAGCGGGCTCCTACGAGCAGTACTTC.

This clonotype has only a few counts. V is TRBV12-3 or TRBV12-4 and J is TRBJ1-1; 9 bases are shared with TRBD1. This CDR3 has 18 residues. Trimming at V came to 5 bases and at J to 0 bases, leaving 13 bases not matched to a gene. The CDR3 DNA follows: TGTGCCAGCAGTCTGGGACAGGGTTCGTCGGGTGTGAACACTGAAGCTTTCTTT. Amino acids: CASSLGQGSSGVNTEAFF.

This clonotype was seen more than once but under ten times. The chain recombines TRBV12-3 or TRBV12-4 with TRBJ2-3; D perhaps matches TRBD1 (6 bases). This CDR3 spans 17 amino acids. V lost 0 bases to trimming and J lost 4 bases, with 17 bases between them. CDR3 nucleotide sequence: TGTGCCAGCAGTTTAGCGACAGGCCCGTCCCCCGCAGATACGCAGTATTTT. The encoded protein is CASSLATGPSPADTQYF.

The sample holds a few counts of this clonotype. The J gene is TRBJ2-3, the V gene TRBV29-1; 9 nucleotides match TRBD2. This CDR3 contains 18 residues. Unmatched junction bases numbered 13, after V lost 3 bases and J lost 0 bases. Germline CDR1 reads SQVTM; CDR2 reads ANQGSEA. CDR3 amino acids: CSVEGTSGLLTSTDTQYF. In DNA, the CDR3 is TGCAGCGTTGAGGGAACTAGCGGGCTCCTCACTAGCACAGATACGCAGTATTTT.

V and J are TRBV20-1 and TRBJ2-1; TRBD2 aligns across 9 bases. The V gene's germline CDR1 is DFQATT and CDR2 SNEGSKA (reference sequence). The trim removed 7 bases at V and 8 bases at J, leaving 12 bases unmatched. This CDR3 contains 14 residues. CDR3 in DNA: TGCAGTGTAAGATGGGTAGCGGGAGCTCATGAGCAGTTCTTC. Protein product: CSVRWVAGAHEQFF.

The table lists this clonotype with a few counts. V usage is TRBV7-2 and J usage is TRBJ2-3; 7 bases align to TRBD1. The V gene's germline CDR1 is SGHTA and CDR2 FQGNSA. This CDR3 contains 16 residues. After removal of 5 bases from V and 0 bases from J, the junction contained 8 bases not matched to a gene. CDR3 sequence reads: CASSPDRAGSTDTQYF. The CDR3 coding sequence is TGTGCCAGCAGCCCAGACAGGGCCGGGAGCACAGATACGCAGTATTTT.

This chain links TRBV7-2 with TRBJ2-1; D is ambiguous. The V gene's germline CDR1 is SGHTA and CDR2 FQGNSA. The V gene lost 2 bases and the J gene lost 5 bases, with 10 bases spanning the gap. The CDR3 is 14 amino acids. This chain's CDR3 is CASSLLKGNNEQFF. The DNA for the CDR3 is TGTGCCAGCAGCTTATTAAAAGGGAACAATGAGCAGTTCTTC.

This rearrangement joins TRBV6-1 to TRBJ2-7; D is ambiguous. CDR1 and CDR2 (germline): MNHNS, SASEGT. The ends were cut back, 4 bases at V and 6 bases at J, with 19 bases in the middle. This CDR3 is 15 amino acids long. The CDR3 is CASSAAALRTGEQYF. CDR3 bases: TGTGCCAGCAGTGCCGCGGCGCTACGTACGGGCGAGCAGTACTTC.

The table lists this clonotype with many counts. The J gene is TRBJ2-2, the V gene TRBV12-3 or TRBV12-4; 10 nucleotides align to TRBD1. V lost 1 base, J lost 4 bases, and 0 bases stayed unmatched. This CDR3 region has 15 residues. CDR3 sequence reads: CASSLGTGGTGELFF. CDR3 in DNA: TGTGCCAGCAGTTTAGGGACAGGGGGCACCGGGGAGCTGTTTTTT.

This clonotype appeared many times. The chain combines TRBV29-1 with TRBJ2-5; D might be TRBD2 (6 bases). Germline V lookup: CDR1 SQVTM, CDR2 ANQGSEA. V gave up 4 bases and J gave up 2 bases, with 14 bases separating them. The CDR3 has 14 residues. CDR3 in amino acids: CSVGIWLAQETQYF. The CDR3 nucleotides read TGCAGCGTTGGAATATGGCTAGCGCAAGAGACCCAGTACTTC.

This clonotype was picked up a small number of times. J is TRBJ2-1 and V is TRBV6-2 or TRBV6-3; 13 nucleotides agree with TRBD2. Unmatched junction bases numbered 9, after V lost 6 bases and J lost 7 bases. This CDR3 has 16 amino acids. Germline lookup yields CDR1 MNHEY and CDR2 SVGEGT. Here the CDR3 reads CASSLWTSGRRNEQFF. CDR3 DNA: TGTGCCAGCAGCCTCTGGACTAGCGGGAGAAGGAATGAGCAGTTCTTC.

The chain combines TRBV20-1 with TRBJ2-7; D possibly corresponds to TRBD2 (5 bases). The CDR3 has 12 amino acids. Trimming took 4 bases from V and 7 from J, leaving 14 bases between them. Germline V lookup: CDR1 DFQATT, CDR2 SNEGSKA (reference sequence). DNA of the CDR3: TGCAGTGCTACCCGGACTCCGCCGGAGCAGTACTTC. This translates into CSATRTPPEQYF.

Ten or more counts support this clonotype. This chain links TRBV7-8 with TRBJ2-3; D uncertain. The CDR3 has 13 residues. V was clipped by 5 bases and J by 3 bases, with 9 bases between them. Germline assignment: CDR1 SGHVS and CDR2 FQNEAQ. The DNA for the CDR3 is TGTGCCAGCAGCACCAGACGGACAGATACGCAGTATTTT. Amino acids: CASSTRRTDTQYF. Using reference TRBV7-8 and TRBJ2-3 for the parts outside the CDR3, the full variable domain is GAGVSQSPRYKVAKRGQDVALRCDPISGHVSLFWYQQALGQGPEFLTYFQNEAQLDKSGLPSDRFFAERPEGSVSTLKIQRTQQEDSAVYLCASSTRRTDTQYFGPGTRLTVL.

This chain joins TRBV19 and TRBJ1-5; a weak D match, TRBD1 (5 bases). This CDR3 contains 14 residues. Germline V gene data show CDR1 as LNHDA and CDR2 as SQIVND (reference sequence). Trimming stripped 3 bases from V and 6 bases from J, with 12 bases between. The CDR3 sequence is CASSIAGAGQPQHF. The CDR3 region has the DNA TGTGCCAGTAGTATTGCCGGGGCCGGTCAGCCCCAGCATTTT.

This clonotype was counted only a few times. The V call is TRBV9, the J call TRBJ2-5; TRBD1 matches 8 bases. Germline assignment: CDR1 SGDLS and CDR2 YYNGEE. The trim removed 0 bases at V and 4 bases at J, leaving 5 bases unmatched. The CDR3 has 15 residues. The CDR3 is CASSVAAGGVETQYF. DNA for the CDR3: TGTGCCAGCAGCGTAGCCGCAGGGGGCGTAGAGACCCAGTACTTC. The entire variable domain, with the rest obtained from reference TRBV9 and TRBJ2-5, is as follows: DSGVTQTPKHLITATGQRVTLRCSPRSGDLSVYWYQQSLDQGLQFLIQYYNGEERAKGNILERFSAQQFPDLHSELNLSSLELGDSALYFCASSVAAGGVETQYFGPGTRLLVL.

This clonotype was recorded a few times. The CDR3 nucleotides read TGTGCCAGCTCACCACCTGCTAGGTCTACCTACAATGAGCAGTTCTTC. The encoded protein is CASSPPARSTYNEQFF. The chain is built from TRBV18 and TRBJ2-1; D uncertain. The CDR3 runs 16 residues. Germline V gene lookup returns CDR1 KGHSH and CDR2 LQKENI. Trimming shortened V by 0 bases and J by 2 bases, and 11 bases separated the two germline ends.

This chain uses TRBV5-1 with TRBJ1-1; unclear D gene. The CDR3 has 14 amino acids. CDR1 SGHRS and CDR2 YFSETQ come from the germline V gene. V lost 4 bases to trimming and J lost 4 bases, with 14 bases between them. CDR3 region: CASSALGEFTEAFF. CDR3 nucleotide sequence: TGCGCCAGCAGCGCCCTCGGGGAGTTCACTGAAGCTTTCTTT.

The table lists this clonotype with a few counts. The chain carries TRBV6-2 or TRBV6-3 and TRBJ2-4; D call uncertain. V was pared by 3 bases and J by 0 bases, with 3 bases between. The CDR3 runs to 13 residues. Germline V CDR1 and CDR2: MNHEY, SVGEGT. In DNA form, the CDR3 reads TGTGCCAGCAGTTATGTAGCCAAAAACATTCAGTACTTC. Its translation: CASSYVAKNIQYF.

V and J are TRBV7-9 and TRBJ2-1; 7 bases agree with TRBD1. CDR3 length: 15 residues. Germline lookup yields CDR1 SEHNR and CDR2 FQNEAQ (reference sequence). V was pared by 5 bases and J by 0 bases, with 4 bases of the junction left unmatched. CDR3 sequence reads: CASSRDSSSYNEQFF. CDR3 nucleotides: TGTGCCAGCAGCCGGGACAGTAGCTCCTACAATGAGCAGTTCTTC.

This clonotype was detected a few times. V usage is TRBV25-1 and J usage is TRBJ2-7; maybe TRBD1 (5 bases). V lost 4 bases and J 1 base, leaving 8 bases between the germline ends. The CDR3 is made up of 13 amino acids. CDR1 MGHDK and CDR2 SYGVNS come from the germline V gene. The CDR3 DNA follows: TGTGCCAGCAGTGGCGACAGTTCCTACGAGCAGTACTTC. Amino acid sequence: CASSGDSSYEQYF.

The rearrangement uses TRBV7-8 and TRBJ2-1; D assignment may be TRBD1 or TRBD2 (5 bases each). V lost 1 base and J lost 10, with 8 bases in between. This CDR3 has 12 amino acids. Germline V CDR1 and CDR2: SGHVS, FQNEAQ. For the CDR3, the DNA is TGTGCCAGCAGCTTAGTTTGGGACGAGCAGTTCTTC. Translated, it gives CASSLVWDEQFF.